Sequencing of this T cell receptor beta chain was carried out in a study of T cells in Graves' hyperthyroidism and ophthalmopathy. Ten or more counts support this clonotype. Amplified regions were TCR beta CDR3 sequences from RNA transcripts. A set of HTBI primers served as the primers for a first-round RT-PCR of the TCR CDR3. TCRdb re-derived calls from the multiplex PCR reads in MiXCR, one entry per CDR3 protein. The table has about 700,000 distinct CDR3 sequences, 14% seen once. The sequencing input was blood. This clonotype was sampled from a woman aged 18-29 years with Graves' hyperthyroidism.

CDR3 amino acids: CASSRGLAGSNEQFF. CDR3 nucleotides: TGTGCCAGCAGCCGGGGACTAGCGGGAAGCAATGAGCAGTTCTTC. The chain couples TRBV7-3 to TRBJ2-1; the match to TRBD2 covers 13 bases. Germline CDR1 is SGHTA and CDR2 is FQGTGA. Trimming took 5 bases from V and 6 from J; bases not matched to a gene: 4. The CDR3 totals 15 residues.